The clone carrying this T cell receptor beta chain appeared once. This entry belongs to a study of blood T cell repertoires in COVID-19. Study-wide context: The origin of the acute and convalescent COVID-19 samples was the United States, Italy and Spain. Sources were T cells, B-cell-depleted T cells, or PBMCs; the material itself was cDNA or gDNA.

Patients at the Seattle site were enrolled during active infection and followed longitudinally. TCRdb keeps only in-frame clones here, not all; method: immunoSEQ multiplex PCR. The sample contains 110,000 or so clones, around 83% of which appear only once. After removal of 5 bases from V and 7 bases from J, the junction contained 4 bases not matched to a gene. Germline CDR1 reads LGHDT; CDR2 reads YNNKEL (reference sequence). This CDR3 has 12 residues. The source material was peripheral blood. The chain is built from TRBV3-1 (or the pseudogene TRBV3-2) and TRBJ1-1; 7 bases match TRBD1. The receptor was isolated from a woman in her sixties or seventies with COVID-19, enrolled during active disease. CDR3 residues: CASSLHRGEAFF. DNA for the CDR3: TGTGCCAGCAGCTTGCACAGGGGTGAAGCTTTCTTT.